This TCR beta chain was retrieved from a study of cytomegalovirus exposure and HLA in healthy donors. Study-level points and caveats: There was a cluster of highly shared sequence variants that was likely a sequencing artifact. Listed as cytomegalovirus-associated were 164 TCR beta chains.

PCR primers comprised 60 Vbeta and 13 Jbeta primers. Measured with immunoSEQ multiplex PCR; TCRdb has only the in-frame clones, and not every one. The table lists 100,000 to 150,000 clones, roughly 84% of them singletons. As for this clone: As yet, its antigen is unknown.

Trimming cost V 5 bases and J 0 bases, with 10 bases left between them. The CDR3 loop spans 14 amino acids. The V gene's germline CDR1 is SGHAT and CDR2 FQNNGV. This sequence was found in a woman aged 18-29 years in good health and CMV-seropositive. The chain recombines TRBV11-2 with TRBJ2-5; weak D call: TRBD2 (6 bases). The sequenced material came from PBMCs. The CDR3 loop reads CASSRRDYQETQYF. For the CDR3, the DNA is TGTGCCAGCAGCCGTCGGGACTACCAAGAGACCCAGTACTTC.